This TCR beta chain was sequenced for a study of CD8 T cells in ankylosing spondylitis. Study findings and constraints: Reported data indicate significant enrichment of disease-linked clones within matched ankylosing spondylitis synovial fluid. A TCR beta motif made of fewer than ten highly homologous variants seemed typical of ankylosing spondylitis blood. Earlier literature documents some of the motif variants in reactive arthritis synovial fluid and blood.

This clonotype was seen ten or more times. Its antigen remains unknown. The CDR3 has 15 amino acids. Germline lookup yields CDR1 SGHRS and CDR2 YFSETQ. V was clipped by 0 bases and J by 1 base, with 10 bases between them. The authors made TCR beta libraries by quantitative 5'-RACE with molecular barcodes. TCRdb re-called the 5' RACE reads with MiXCR, one entry per CDR3 protein. The sample comprises about 220,000 distinct CDR3 sequences, 5.5% to 7.5% of which are singletons, and over 12% rests with the top ten. The chain employs TRBV5-1 and TRBJ1-1; the D is unclear. The TCR originated in a male donor with ankylosing spondylitis. Sequences were obtained from blood, either unsorted or a sorted T cell fraction (not recorded which). CDR3: CASSLAPGENTEAFF. CDR3 bases: TGCGCCAGCAGCTTGGCACCAGGCGAGAACACTGAAGCTTTCTTT.